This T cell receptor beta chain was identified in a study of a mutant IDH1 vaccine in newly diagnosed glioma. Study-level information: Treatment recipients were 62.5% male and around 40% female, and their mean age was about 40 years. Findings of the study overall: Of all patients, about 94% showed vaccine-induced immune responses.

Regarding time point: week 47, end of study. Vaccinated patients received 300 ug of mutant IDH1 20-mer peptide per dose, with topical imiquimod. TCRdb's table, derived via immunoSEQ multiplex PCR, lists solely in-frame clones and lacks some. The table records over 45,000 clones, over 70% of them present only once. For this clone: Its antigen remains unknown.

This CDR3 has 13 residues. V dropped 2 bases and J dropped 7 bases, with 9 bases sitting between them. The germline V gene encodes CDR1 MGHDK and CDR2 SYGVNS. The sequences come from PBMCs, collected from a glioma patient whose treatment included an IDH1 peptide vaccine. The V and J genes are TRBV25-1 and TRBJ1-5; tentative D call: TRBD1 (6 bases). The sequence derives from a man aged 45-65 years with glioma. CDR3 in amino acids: CASSEPGEQPQHF. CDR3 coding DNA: TGTGCCAGCAGTGAACCAGGGGAACAGCCCCAGCATTTT.